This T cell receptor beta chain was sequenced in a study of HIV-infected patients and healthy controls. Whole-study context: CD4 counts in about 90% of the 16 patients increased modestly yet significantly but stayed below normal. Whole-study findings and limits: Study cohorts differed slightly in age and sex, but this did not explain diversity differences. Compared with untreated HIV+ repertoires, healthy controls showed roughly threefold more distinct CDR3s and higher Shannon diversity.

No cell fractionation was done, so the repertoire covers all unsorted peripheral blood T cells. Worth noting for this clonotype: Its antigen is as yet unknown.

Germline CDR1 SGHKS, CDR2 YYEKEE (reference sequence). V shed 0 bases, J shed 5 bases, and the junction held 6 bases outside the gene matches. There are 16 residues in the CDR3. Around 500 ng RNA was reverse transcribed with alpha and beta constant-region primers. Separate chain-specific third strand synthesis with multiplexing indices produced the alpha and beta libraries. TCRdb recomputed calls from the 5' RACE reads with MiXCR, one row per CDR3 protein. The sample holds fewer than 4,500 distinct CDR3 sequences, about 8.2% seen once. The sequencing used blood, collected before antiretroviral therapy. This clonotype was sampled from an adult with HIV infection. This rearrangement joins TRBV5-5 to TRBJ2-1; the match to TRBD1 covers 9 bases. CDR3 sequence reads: CASSLAGTGLNNEQFF. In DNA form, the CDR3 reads TGTGCCAGCAGCTTGGCTGGGACAGGGCTAAACAATGAGCAGTTCTTC.